A selection of T cell receptor beta chains follows, all from one sample in a study of blood T cell repertoires in COVID-19. Repertoires were generated with immunoSEQ multiplex PCR, while TCRdb's copy carries only in-frame clones and drops some. The data show 200,000 to 300,000 clones, with 91% seen just once and under 3% held by the top ten. The sequenced sample consisted of peripheral blood. These TCRs come from a young adult with COVID-19, enrolled during active disease. Both conserved end residues are part of each CDR3. Each record gives: V gene, D gene, clone size, J gene, CDR3 protein, CDR3 DNA. The D gene is left open where the match is weak. Expanded clones get a size class; other rows say once, few or many, or leave the size out.

v_call: TRBV13
d_call: .
clone_size: .
j_call: TRBJ2-7
cdr3_aa: CASSLDLYEQYF
cdr3_nt: TGTGCCAGCAGCTTAGATCTCTACGAGCAGTACTTC

v_call: TRBV6-6
d_call: .
clone_size: .
j_call: TRBJ1-6
cdr3_aa: CASSLTQRSSYNSPLHF
cdr3_nt: TGTGCCAGCAGTCTTACGCAGAGGAGCTCCTATAATTCACCCCTCCACTTT

v_call: TRBV2
d_call: .
clone_size: .
j_call: TRBJ2-2
cdr3_aa: CASSEARTGELFF
cdr3_nt: TGTGCCAGCAGTGAAGCGCGGACCGGGGAGCTGTTTTTT

v_call: TRBV27
d_call: TRBD2
clone_size: .
j_call: TRBJ2-1
cdr3_aa: CASSLLSGRANEQFF
cdr3_nt: TGTGCCAGCAGTTTATTGAGCGGGAGGGCCAATGAGCAGTTCTTC

v_call: TRBV10-3
d_call: .
clone_size: .
j_call: TRBJ2-2
cdr3_aa: CAISGSREDTGELFF
cdr3_nt: TGTGCCATCAGTGGTTCGCGGGAAGACACCGGGGAGCTGTTTTTT

v_call: TRBV7-9
d_call: .
clone_size: .
j_call: TRBJ2-3
cdr3_aa: CASVEASTDTQYF
cdr3_nt: TGTGCCAGCGTTGAAGCTAGCACAGATACGCAGTATTTT

v_call: TRBV29-1
d_call: TRBD1
clone_size: .
j_call: TRBJ2-7
cdr3_aa: CSHTGTGPGEQYF
cdr3_nt: TGCAGCCACACTGGGACAGGGCCGGGGGAGCAGTACTTC

v_call: TRBV5-1
d_call: .
clone_size: once
j_call: TRBJ2-2
cdr3_aa: CASSTRTNTGELFF
cdr3_nt: TGCGCCAGCAGCACCCGGACTAACACCGGGGAGCTGTTTTTT

v_call: TRBV7-2
d_call: .
clone_size: .
j_call: TRBJ1-5
cdr3_aa: CASSSQSSDQPQHF
cdr3_nt: TGTGCCAGCAGCTCACAGTCGTCCGATCAGCCCCAGCATTTT

v_call: TRBV19
d_call: TRBD2
clone_size: .
j_call: TRBJ2-6
cdr3_aa: CASSSSGRSGANVLTF
cdr3_nt: TGTGCCAGTAGTTCAAGCGGGAGGTCTGGGGCCAACGTCCTGACTTTC

v_call: TRBV9
d_call: .
clone_size: few
j_call: TRBJ2-2
cdr3_aa: CASSVVAGELFF
cdr3_nt: TGTGCCAGCAGCGTAGTCGCCGGGGAGCTGTTTTTT

v_call: TRBV6-6
d_call: .
clone_size: .
j_call: TRBJ1-2
cdr3_aa: CASSYRGAGVDGYTF
cdr3_nt: TGTGCCAGCAGTTACCGCGGGGCGGGGGTTGATGGCTACACCTTC

v_call: TRBV18
d_call: TRBD2
clone_size: .
j_call: TRBJ2-7
cdr3_aa: CASSPTGTSGNYEQYF
cdr3_nt: TGTGCCAGCTCACCAACCGGGACTAGCGGGAACTACGAGCAGTACTTC

v_call: TRBV10-3
d_call: TRBD1
clone_size: once
j_call: TRBJ2-4
cdr3_aa: CATSGGTENIQYF
cdr3_nt: TGTGCCACCTCCGGTGGGACAGAAAACATTCAGTACTTC

v_call: TRBV4-1
d_call: TRBD1
clone_size: .
j_call: TRBJ1-5
cdr3_aa: CASSQPGQGGIYSNQPQHF
cdr3_nt: TGCGCCAGCAGCCAACCGGGACAGGGGGGAATTTATAGCAATCAGCCCCAGCATTTT

v_call: TRBV13
d_call: TRBD2
clone_size: .
j_call: TRBJ2-3
cdr3_aa: CASSFSGRSADTQYF
cdr3_nt: TGTGCCAGCAGCTTCAGCGGGAGGTCAGCAGATACGCAGTATTTT

v_call: TRBV5-4
d_call: TRBD1
clone_size: once
j_call: TRBJ2-7
cdr3_aa: CASSSGQTYEQYF
cdr3_nt: TGTGCCAGCAGCTCGGGACAGACCTACGAGCAGTACTTC

v_call: TRBV11-2
d_call: .
clone_size: .
j_call: TRBJ1-1
cdr3_aa: CASRVPGRGVANTEAFF
cdr3_nt: TGTGCCAGCAGGGTACCGGGGCGCGGGGTAGCGAACACTGAAGCTTTCTTT

v_call: TRBV24-1
d_call: TRBD1
clone_size: .
j_call: TRBJ2-5
cdr3_aa: CATSDLHSAGGSRQETQYF
cdr3_nt: TGTGCCACCAGTGATTTGCATAGTGCAGGGGGCTCACGGCAAGAGACCCAGTACTTC

v_call: TRBV5-1
d_call: TRBD2
clone_size: .
j_call: TRBJ2-3
cdr3_aa: CASSTGLAGESISTDTQYF
cdr3_nt: TGCGCCAGCAGCACGGGACTAGCGGGAGAGTCGATTAGCACAGATACGCAGTATTTT

v_call: TRBV27
d_call: .
clone_size: .
j_call: TRBJ1-3
cdr3_aa: CAWTSSSGNTIYF
cdr3_nt: TGTGCTTGGACATCAAGCTCTGGAAACACCATATATTTT

v_call: TRBV6-5
d_call: TRBD2
clone_size: .
j_call: TRBJ2-3
cdr3_aa: CASILAGGGDTQYF
cdr3_nt: TGTGCCAGCATCCTAGCGGGAGGAGGAGATACGCAGTATTTT

v_call: TRBV2
d_call: TRBD1
clone_size: .
j_call: TRBJ1-5
cdr3_aa: CGGTDDSNQPQHF
cdr3_nt: TGTGGGGGGACAGATGATAGCAATCAGCCCCAGCATTTT

v_call: TRBV19
d_call: .
clone_size: once
j_call: TRBJ2-2
cdr3_aa: CASRSYTGELFF
cdr3_nt: TGTGCCAGTAGATCTTACACCGGGGAGCTGTTTTTT

v_call: TRBV11-1
d_call: TRBD1
clone_size: .
j_call: TRBJ2-7
cdr3_aa: CASSLRTGGAYEQYF
cdr3_nt: TGTGCCAGCAGCCTCCGGACAGGGGGCGCGTACGAGCAGTACTTC

v_call: TRBV5-1
d_call: TRBD2
clone_size: .
j_call: TRBJ2-1
cdr3_aa: CASSIGTSEEEGFF
cdr3_nt: TGCGCCAGCAGCATCGGGACTAGTGAAGAAGAGGGGTTCTTC

v_call: TRBV7-9
d_call: .
clone_size: .
j_call: TRBJ2-7
cdr3_aa: CASSYPRAHHTLGHRYF
cdr3_nt: TGTGCCAGCAGCTACCCGAGAGCCCACCACACTCTAGGCCACCGGTACTTC

v_call: TRBV21-1
d_call: .
clone_size: .
j_call: TRBJ1-4
cdr3_aa: CARGKGGTFRAEKLFF
cdr3_nt: TGTGCCAGGGGGAAAGGGGGCACCTTCCGCGCCGAAAAACTGTTTTTT